A selection of T cell receptor beta chains follows, all from one sample in a study of blood T cell repertoires in COVID-19. The data were produced by immunoSEQ multiplex PCR, yet TCRdb's version contains in-frame clones alone and is incomplete. Among 350,000 to 500,000 clones listed, about 88% were seen once. Input material: PBMCs or T cells enriched from blood (not recorded which). These receptors came from a young woman who had been exposed to COVID-19. Both conserved end residues are trimmed from each CDR3. The order of the fields is J gene, V gene, CDR3 protein.

J gene: TRBJ1-6
V gene: TRBV5-1
CDR3 protein: ASSPGTGNLH

J gene: TRBJ2-5
V gene: TRBV6-5
CDR3 protein: ASSYSVQGGATQY

J gene: TRBJ2-7
V gene: TRBV10-3
CDR3 protein: AISESGAITYEQY

J gene: TRBJ2-7
V gene: TRBV4-3
CDR3 protein: ASSQVPTGGSREQY

J gene: TRBJ2-7
V gene: TRBV27
CDR3 protein: ASRRGQGYEQY

J gene: TRBJ2-3
V gene: TRBV7-2
CDR3 protein: ASSSLPLVSY

J gene: TRBJ2-2
V gene: TRBV18
CDR3 protein: ASSSTVAGELF

J gene: TRBJ1-4
V gene: TRBV18
CDR3 protein: ASSRDRERRNEKLF

J gene: TRBJ2-7
V gene: TRBV5-1
CDR3 protein: ASRSPGQGPLEQY

J gene: TRBJ2-3
V gene: TRBV3-1/TRBV3-2
CDR3 protein: ASSQPQVGDTQY

J gene: TRBJ2-2
V gene: TRBV5-4
CDR3 protein: ASSSGTTGELF

J gene: TRBJ2-2
V gene: TRBV7-6
CDR3 protein: ASSLVPTSGSLVTGELF

J gene: TRBJ1-2
V gene: TRBV3-1/TRBV3-2
CDR3 protein: ASSRTNYGYT

J gene: TRBJ1-3
V gene: TRBV11-2
CDR3 protein: ASSYPGALAGNTIY

J gene: TRBJ1-3
V gene: TRBV19
CDR3 protein: ASSIFPSSGNTIY

J gene: TRBJ1-2
V gene: TRBV6-4
CDR3 protein: ASSPWTDYGYT

J gene: TRBJ2-2
V gene: TRBV28
CDR3 protein: ASSAPGLAGPGELF

J gene: TRBJ2-7
V gene: TRBV6-5
CDR3 protein: ASSYRDSGTGEQY

J gene: TRBJ1-5
V gene: TRBV28
CDR3 protein: ASSLYEGARNQPQH

J gene: TRBJ1-5
V gene: TRBV3-1/TRBV3-2
CDR3 protein: ASSPGSNQPQH

J gene: TRBJ1-2
V gene: TRBV25-1
CDR3 protein: ASSGGHTGSYGYT

J gene: TRBJ2-7
V gene: TRBV7-6
CDR3 protein: ASSPGAYEQY

J gene: TRBJ2-3
V gene: TRBV4-2
CDR3 protein: ASSQDENGWTDTQY

J gene: TRBJ2-7
V gene: TRBV5-6
CDR3 protein: ASSFPGAASYEQY

J gene: TRBJ2-2
V gene: TRBV5-4
CDR3 protein: ASSLAGGGAGTGELF

J gene: TRBJ1-2
V gene: TRBV28
CDR3 protein: ASSIMQGNYGYT

J gene: TRBJ1-1
V gene: TRBV3-1/TRBV3-2
CDR3 protein: ASSQPQGGNTEAF

J gene: TRBJ1-2
V gene: TRBV5-4
CDR3 protein: ASRRTGGAEGYT

J gene: TRBJ1-2
V gene: TRBV4-1
CDR3 protein: ASSQEGAPSGYT

J gene: TRBJ2-5
V gene: TRBV27
CDR3 protein: ASSLRTLLVGQETQY

J gene: TRBJ2-2
V gene: TRBV28
CDR3 protein: ASSSSGLGMNTGELF

J gene: TRBJ1-1
V gene: TRBV19
CDR3 protein: ASSSGRGGTEAF

J gene: TRBJ1-5
V gene: TRBV5-6
CDR3 protein: ASSLEAGRSEVWPQH

J gene: TRBJ1-2
V gene: TRBV25-1
CDR3 protein: ASRDRALGYT

J gene: TRBJ2-1
V gene: TRBV20-1
CDR3 protein: SAREAYEQF

J gene: TRBJ1-1
V gene: TRBV7-6
CDR3 protein: ASSLVYAGVQAF

J gene: TRBJ1-3
V gene: TRBV14
CDR3 protein: ASSPTGSRNTIY

J gene: TRBJ2-3
V gene: TRBV19
CDR3 protein: ASSILAGASGDTQY

J gene: TRBJ2-2
V gene: TRBV19
CDR3 protein: ASSRLPARRLAGDTGELF

J gene: TRBJ2-3
V gene: TRBV24-1
CDR3 protein: ATSDRQGQQY

J gene: TRBJ1-2
V gene: TRBV9
CDR3 protein: ASSVDGRGGTNYGYT

J gene: TRBJ1-1
V gene: TRBV29-1
CDR3 protein: SVVGSSPGQGATDTEAF

J gene: TRBJ1-5
V gene: TRBV7-2
CDR3 protein: ASSQRIGYSNQPQH

J gene: TRBJ1-6
V gene: TRBV6-5
CDR3 protein: ASIEGVAYNSPLH

J gene: TRBJ2-1
V gene: TRBV11-2
CDR3 protein: ASSLITGRANEQF

J gene: TRBJ2-4
V gene: TRBV28
CDR3 protein: ASSYARLWVSGGEEAKNIQY

J gene: TRBJ2-1
V gene: TRBV6-5
CDR3 protein: ATTGGEVAYNEQF

J gene: TRBJ1-5
V gene: TRBV20-1
CDR3 protein: SASQGASNQPQH

J gene: TRBJ1-2
V gene: TRBV5-1
CDR3 protein: ASLGQGGYT

J gene: TRBJ2-7
V gene: TRBV14
CDR3 protein: ASSQGRAYEQY

J gene: TRBJ1-2
V gene: TRBV5-6
CDR3 protein: ASSPRWGVYGYT

J gene: TRBJ2-7
V gene: TRBV7-2
CDR3 protein: ASSLSTGLVSYEQY